These 19 T cell receptor beta chains were all obtained from the same sample, sequenced in a study of Graves' ophthalmopathy and Graves' hyperthyroidism. RNA transcripts were the source from which TCR beta CDR3 regions were amplified. RT-PCR was first run with HTBI primers, then multiplex PCR in a second round. Via MiXCR, TCRdb re-called the multiplex PCR reads, giving one row per CDR3 protein. The data show about 400,000 distinct CDR3 sequences, about 17% seen once. The sample consisted of peripheral blood. These receptors originate from a woman between 18 and 29 years old with Graves' ophthalmopathy.

This clonotype was detected many times. The chain joins TRBV9 to TRBJ1-2; 7 bases fit TRBD1. The trim removed 4 bases at V and 1 base at J, leaving 10 bases unmatched. The CDR3 runs 16 residues. Germline lookup yields CDR1 SGDLS and CDR2 YYNGEE. The CDR3 bases are TGTGCCAGCAGCCGATCCGGGACAGAGATTAACTATGGCTACACCTTC. It encodes CASSRSGTEINYGYTF. Full variable domain (missing parts from reference TRBV9 and TRBJ1-2): DSGVTQTPKHLITATGQRVTLRCSPRSGDLSVYWYQQSLDQGLQFLIQYYNGEERAKGNILERFSAQQFPDLHSELNLSSLELGDSALYFCASSRSGTEINYGYTFGSGTRLTVV.

This clonotype was recorded at least ten times. The CDR3 is CASSLFSMAGQQETQYF. For the CDR3, the DNA is TGTGCCAGCAGTTTATTCTCTATGGCGGGACAGCAAGAGACCCAGTACTTC. This rearrangement joins TRBV28 to TRBJ2-5, with TRBD1 as a possible D gene (7 bases). Germline V lookup: CDR1 MDHEN, CDR2 SYDVKM. This CDR3 contains 17 residues. The V and J ends lost 1 base and 2 bases respectively, with 17 bases between them.

There are many counts of this clonotype. V is TRBV6-1 and J is TRBJ2-7; no definite D call. This CDR3 contains 12 residues. From germline, CDR1 is MNHNS and CDR2 SASEGT. Trimming took off 4 bases at V and 2 bases at J, with 6 bases between the two ends. CDR3 sequence: CASSVTTYEQYF. In nucleotides, the CDR3 is TGTGCCAGCAGTGTGACAACCTACGAGCAGTACTTC.

In its sample, this clonotype was seen many times. This chain links TRBV12-3 or TRBV12-4 with TRBJ2-5; D possibly corresponds to TRBD1 (5 bases). The CDR3 totals 19 residues. Trimming left V 4 bases short and J 2 bases short, with 26 bases between. The CDR3 DNA reads TGTGCCAGCAGTTCCGATCTTAGACAGAACGCACTGCTTCAAGAGACCCAGTACTTC. This codes for CASSSDLRQNALLQETQYF.

This clonotype has a handful of counts. This may come from a read error, since a much larger clone is one base off. The chain employs TRBV19 and TRBJ2-5; D gene ambiguous. This CDR3 region has 13 residues. V shed 3 bases and J shed 9 bases, with 14 bases lying between them. Per the germline V gene, CDR1 is LNHDA and CDR2 is SQIVND (reference sequence). The CDR3 loop reads CASSILSWGPQYF. The CDR3 coding sequence is TGTGCCAGTAGTATCCTCTCCTGGGGTCCCCAGTACTTC.

This clonotype was recorded many times. V is TRBV7-2 and J is TRBJ1-3, with D uncertain. V was trimmed by 5 bases and J by 3 bases, leaving 8 bases between them. CDR3 length equals 13 residues. Germline CDR1 reads SGHTA; CDR2 reads FQGNSA. DNA of the CDR3: TGTGCCAGCAGCCTCACAATTGGAAACACCATATATTTT. Protein product: CASSLTIGNTIYF.

This clonotype was found many times. The V gene is TRBV4-3, the J gene TRBJ2-2; the D is unclear. Germline V gives CDR1 LGHNA, CDR2 YSLEER. The CDR3 is made up of 17 amino acids. Trimming cost V 2 bases and J 0 bases, with 13 bases left between them. CDR3 residues: CASSQLVGGANTGELFF. DNA of the CDR3: TGCGCCAGCAGCCAACTCGTGGGTGGGGCGAACACCGGGGAGCTGTTTTTT.

The V call is TRBV12-3 or TRBV12-4, the J call TRBJ1-6; D not resolved. V gave up 5 bases and J gave up 1 base, with 6 bases separating them. The CDR3 runs 14 residues. CDR3 loop: CASSPQSYNSPLHF. In DNA, the CDR3 is TGTGCCAGCAGTCCCCAGTCCTATAATTCACCCCTCCACTTT.

V is TRBV24-1 and J is TRBJ2-7; D unresolved. From germline, CDR1 is KGHDR and CDR2 SFDVKD. V gave up 3 bases and J gave up 6 bases, with 8 bases separating them. The CDR3 covers 12 residues. The CDR3 DNA reads as TGTGCCACCAGTGATCCCCCAGGCGAGCAGTACTTC. Protein sequence: CATSDPPGEQYF.

In this sample, this clonotype turned up a few times. This rearrangement joins TRBV5-1 to TRBJ2-7; possibly TRBD1 for D (6 bases). Trimming pared 4 bases from V and 0 bases from J, leaving 14 bases between. The CDR3 runs 15 residues. The germline gives CDR1 SGHRS, CDR2 YFSETQ. CDR3 region: CASSSDRFISYEQYF. The DNA for the CDR3 is TGCGCCAGCAGCAGCGACAGGTTCATCTCCTACGAGCAGTACTTC.

This clonotype has a count of ten or more. The chain couples TRBV4-2 to TRBJ2-3, with 8 positions matching TRBD2. J gave up 2 bases and V 0 bases, and 7 bases lay outside the gene matches. The CDR3 runs to 17 residues. From germline, CDR1 is LGHNA and CDR2 YNFKEQ. CDR3 nucleotide sequence: TGTGCCAGCAGCCAAGATTTGGGACTAGGCCTCACAGATACGCAGTATTTT. Its translation is CASSQDLGLGLTDTQYF.

There are many counts of this clonotype. CDR3: CAWSAGAGQPQHF. CDR3 DNA sequence: TGTGCCTGGAGTGCAGGGGCGGGTCAGCCCCAGCATTTT. The chain links TRBV30 to TRBJ1-5, with D perhaps matching TRBD1 (6 bases). CDR3 size: 13 residues. V lost 1 base to trimming and J lost 6 bases, with 10 bases between them. Germline V gene sequence: CDR1 GTSNPN, CDR2 SVGIG (reference sequence). The complete variable domain, with remaining parts taken from reference TRBV30 and TRBJ1-5, reads SQTIHQWPATLVQPVGSPLSLECTVEGTSNPNLYWYRQAAGRGLQLLFYSVGIGQISSEVPQNLSASRPQDRQFILSSKKLLLSDSGFYLCAWSAGAGQPQHFGDGTRLSIL.

This clonotype has at least ten counts. The chain uses TRBV24-1 and TRBJ1-2; tentative D call: TRBD1 (5 bases). Trimming cost V 2 bases and J 8 bases, with 17 bases left between them. The CDR3 is 15 amino acids. Germline CDR1 and CDR2: KGHDR and SFDVKD. The CDR3 region has the DNA TGTGCCACCAGTGATTCCCCTTCGGGGCCGAGAGGCTACACCTTC. Amino acids: CATSDSPSGPRGYTF.

This clonotype was observed at least ten times. The rearrangement uses TRBV5-6 and TRBJ2-2, with TRBD1 as a possible D gene (5 bases). There are 16 residues in the CDR3. Germline V gene data show CDR1 as SGHDT and CDR2 as YYEEEE. Deletions cut 3 bases from V and 5 bases from J, with 17 bases between. Here the CDR3 DNA reads TGTGCCAGCAGCTCGAAAAAAGGGGCGCTGACCGGGGAGCTGTTTTTT. It translates to CASSSKKGALTGELFF. Together with reference TRBV5-6 and TRBJ2-2, the CDR3 gives the full variable domain: DAGVTQSPTHLIKTRGQQVTLRCSPKSGHDTVSWYQQALGQGPQFIFQYYEEEERQRGNFPDRFSGHQFPNYSSELNVNALLLGDSALYLCASSSKKGALTGELFFGEGSRLTVL.

This clonotype was counted ten times or more. This chain connects TRBV7-8 to TRBJ2-7, with D unclear. The V end lost 2 bases, the J end lost 6 bases, and 8 bases lay between the germline ends. Germline CDR1 is SGHVS and CDR2 is FQNEAQ. The CDR3 spans 12 residues. The CDR3 sequence is CASSLPLSEQYF. In DNA form, the CDR3 reads TGTGCCAGCAGCTTACCCCTCAGCGAGCAGTACTTC.

This clonotype was detected ten times or more. The chain carries TRBV14 and TRBJ2-7, with D perhaps assigned TRBD1 or TRBD2 (6 bases each). Trimming stripped 3 bases from V and 7 bases from J, with 19 bases between. Germline V gene lookup returns CDR1 SGHDN and CDR2 FVKESK. This CDR3 region has 15 residues. The CDR3 DNA is TGTGCCAGCAGCCATCCCGGAGGGGGGTCCTGGGAGCAGTACTTC. Its translation: CASSHPGGGSWEQYF. The entire variable domain, with the rest obtained from reference TRBV14 and TRBJ2-7, is as follows: EAGVTQFPSHSVIEKGQTVTLRCDPISGHDNLYWYRRVMGKEIKFLLHFVKESKQDESGMPNNRFLAERTGGTYSTLKVQPAELEDSGVYFCASSHPGGGSWEQYFGPGTRLTVT.

The table lists this clonotype with many counts. The genes are TRBV28 and TRBJ2-7; 7 bases line up with TRBD1. V dropped 6 bases and J dropped 5; count of bases not matched to a gene: 4. Per the germline V gene, CDR1 is MDHEN and CDR2 is SYDVKM. The CDR3 totals 12 residues. CDR3 protein: CASSFTGDEQYF. In DNA form, the CDR3 reads TGTGCCAGCAGCTTCACAGGGGACGAGCAGTACTTC.

This clonotype occurred many times. In DNA, the CDR3 is TGTGCCAGCAGCCCTTACAGGGGAAACGCCGGGGAGCTGTTTTTT. This sequence encodes CASSPYRGNAGELFF. The V and J genes are TRBV27 and TRBJ2-2, with 7 bases fitting TRBD1. The CDR3 extends over 15 amino acids. Germline lookup yields CDR1 MNHEY and CDR2 SMNVEV (reference sequence). V lost 6 bases to trimming and J lost 6 bases; unmatched junction nucleotides: 10.

This clonotype appeared a few times. The J gene is TRBJ1-5, the V gene TRBV6-1; TRBD1 is a possible D gene (6 bases). Trimming pared 3 bases from V and 7 bases from J, leaving 16 bases between. Germline loops: CDR1 MNHNS, CDR2 SASEGT. CDR3 length: 15 amino acids. CDR3 in DNA: TGTGCCAGCAGTGAGCTAGCAGGGGAGGGCCAGCCCCAGCATTTT. Protein product: CASSELAGEGQPQHF.